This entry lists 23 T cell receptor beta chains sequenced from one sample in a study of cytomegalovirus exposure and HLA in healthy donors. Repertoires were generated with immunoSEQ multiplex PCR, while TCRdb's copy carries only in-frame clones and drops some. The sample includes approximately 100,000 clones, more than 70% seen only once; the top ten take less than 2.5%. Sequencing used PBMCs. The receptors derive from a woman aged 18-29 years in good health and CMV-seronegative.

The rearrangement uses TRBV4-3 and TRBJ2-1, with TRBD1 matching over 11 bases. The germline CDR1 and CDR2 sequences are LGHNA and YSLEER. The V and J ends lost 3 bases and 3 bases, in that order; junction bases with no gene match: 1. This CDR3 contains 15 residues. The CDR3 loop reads CASSHGTGGYNEQFF. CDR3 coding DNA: TGCGCCAGCAGCCACGGGACAGGGGGCTACAATGAGCAGTTCTTC.

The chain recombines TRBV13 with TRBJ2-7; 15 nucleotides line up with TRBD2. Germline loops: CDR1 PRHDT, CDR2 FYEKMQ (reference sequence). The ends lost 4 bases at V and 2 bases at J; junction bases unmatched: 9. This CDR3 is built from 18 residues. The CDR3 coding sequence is TGTGCCAGCAGCTCTTATGGGACTAGCGGGAGGAAAACCTACGAGCAGTACTTC. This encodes CASSSYGTSGRKTYEQYF. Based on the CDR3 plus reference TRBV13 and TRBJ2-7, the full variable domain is AAGVIQSPRHLIKEKRETATLKCYPIPRHDTVYWYQQGPGQDPQFLISFYEKMQSDKGSIPDRFSAQQFSDYHSELNMSSLELGDSALYFCASSSYGTSGRKTYEQYFGPGTRLTVT.

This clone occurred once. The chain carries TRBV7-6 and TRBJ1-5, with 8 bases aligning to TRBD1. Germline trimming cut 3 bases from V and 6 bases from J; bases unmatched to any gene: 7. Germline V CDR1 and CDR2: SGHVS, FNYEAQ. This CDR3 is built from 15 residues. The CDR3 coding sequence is TGTGCCAGCAGCTTGGCCGGGACAGGAGGTCAGCCCCAGCATTTT. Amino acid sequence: CASSLAGTGGQPQHF.

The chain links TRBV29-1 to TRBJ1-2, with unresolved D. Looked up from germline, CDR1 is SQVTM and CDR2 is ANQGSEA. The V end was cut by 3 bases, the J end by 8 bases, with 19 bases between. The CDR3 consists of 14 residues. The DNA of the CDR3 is TGCAGCGTTGATGGGCAGGCGGGCTTAGCGGGCTACACCTTC. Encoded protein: CSVDGQAGLAGYTF. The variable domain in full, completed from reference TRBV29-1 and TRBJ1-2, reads SAVISQKPSRDICQRGTSLTIQCQVDSQVTMMFWYRQQPGQSLTLIATANQGSEATYESGFVIDKFPISRPNLTFSTLTVSNMSPEDSSIYLCSVDGQAGLAGYTFGSGTRLTVV.

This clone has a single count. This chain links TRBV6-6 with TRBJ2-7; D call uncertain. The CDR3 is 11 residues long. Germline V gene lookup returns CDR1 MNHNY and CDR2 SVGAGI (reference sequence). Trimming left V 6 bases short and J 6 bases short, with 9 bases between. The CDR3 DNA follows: TGTGCCAGCAGCAGCAGGTTCGAGCAGTACTTC. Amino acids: CASSSRFEQYF.

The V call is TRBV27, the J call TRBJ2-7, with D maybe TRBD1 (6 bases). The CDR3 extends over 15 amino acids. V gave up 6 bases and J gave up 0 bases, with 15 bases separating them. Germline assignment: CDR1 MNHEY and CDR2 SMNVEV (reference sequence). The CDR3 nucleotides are TGTGCCAGCAGACCAACAGGGAGTGGCTCCTACGAGCAGTACTTC. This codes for CASRPTGSGSYEQYF.

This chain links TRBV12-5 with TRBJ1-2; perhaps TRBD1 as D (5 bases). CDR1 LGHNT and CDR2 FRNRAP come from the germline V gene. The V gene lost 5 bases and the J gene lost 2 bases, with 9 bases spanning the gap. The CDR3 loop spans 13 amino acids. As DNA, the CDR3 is TGTGCTAGTGGTGGGCAGGGAAACTATGGCTACACCTTC. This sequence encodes CASGGQGNYGYTF.

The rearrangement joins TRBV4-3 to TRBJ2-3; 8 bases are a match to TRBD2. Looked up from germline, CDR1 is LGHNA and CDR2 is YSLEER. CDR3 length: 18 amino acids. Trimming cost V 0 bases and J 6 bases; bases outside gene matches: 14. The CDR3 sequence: CASSQESSWGRGEDTQYF. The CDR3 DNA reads TGCGCCAGCAGCCAAGAGTCTTCCTGGGGGCGGGGGGAGGATACGCAGTATTTT.

The DNA for the CDR3 is TGTGCTAGTGGTCCGGGGGGGACCTACGAGCAGTACTTC. Translating gives CASGPGGTYEQYF. The chain joins TRBV12-5 to TRBJ2-7; 8 bases align to TRBD2. The CDR3 consists of 13 residues. V trimming: 5 bases; J trimming: 2 bases; junction bases outside the gene matches: 2. Germline assignment: CDR1 LGHNT and CDR2 FRNRAP.

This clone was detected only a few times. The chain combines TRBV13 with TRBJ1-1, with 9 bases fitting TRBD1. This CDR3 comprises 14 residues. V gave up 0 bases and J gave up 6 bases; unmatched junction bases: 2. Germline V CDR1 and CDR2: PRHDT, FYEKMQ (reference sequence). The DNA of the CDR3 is TGTGCCAGCAGCTTAGGGACAGGGGGTTCTGAAGCTTTCTTT. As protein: CASSLGTGGSEAFF. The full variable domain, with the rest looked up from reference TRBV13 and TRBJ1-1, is AAGVIQSPRHLIKEKRETATLKCYPIPRHDTVYWYQQGPGQDPQFLISFYEKMQSDKGSIPDRFSAQQFSDYHSELNMSSLELGDSALYFCASSLGTGGSEAFFGQGTRLTVV.

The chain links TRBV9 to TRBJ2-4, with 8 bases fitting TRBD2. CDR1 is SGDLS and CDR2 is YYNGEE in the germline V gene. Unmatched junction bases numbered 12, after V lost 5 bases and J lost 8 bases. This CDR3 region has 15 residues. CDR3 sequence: CASSLTSGPFDIQYF. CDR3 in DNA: TGTGCCAGCAGTCTTACTAGCGGCCCTTTCGACATTCAGTACTTC.

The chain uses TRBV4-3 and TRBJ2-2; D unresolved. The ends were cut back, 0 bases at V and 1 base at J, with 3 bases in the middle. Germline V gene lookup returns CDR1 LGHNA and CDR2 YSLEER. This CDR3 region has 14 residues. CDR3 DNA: TGCGCCAGCAGCCAAGATAGGAACACCGGGGAGCTGTTTTTT. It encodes CASSQDRNTGELFF.

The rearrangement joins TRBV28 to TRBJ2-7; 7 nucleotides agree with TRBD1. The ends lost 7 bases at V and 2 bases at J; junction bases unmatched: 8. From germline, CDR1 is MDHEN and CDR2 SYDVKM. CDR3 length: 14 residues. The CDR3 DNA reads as TGTGCCAGCAAGGGTTGGACAGGCCCCTACGAGCAGTACTTC. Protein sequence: CASKGWTGPYEQYF.

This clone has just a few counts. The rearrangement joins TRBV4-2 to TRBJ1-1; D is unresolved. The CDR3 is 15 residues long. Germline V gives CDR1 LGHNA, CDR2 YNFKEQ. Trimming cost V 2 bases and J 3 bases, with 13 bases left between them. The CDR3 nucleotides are TGTGCCAGCAGCCAAACTCTAGTGACCGACACTGAAGCTTTCTTT. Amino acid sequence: CASSQTLVTDTEAFF.

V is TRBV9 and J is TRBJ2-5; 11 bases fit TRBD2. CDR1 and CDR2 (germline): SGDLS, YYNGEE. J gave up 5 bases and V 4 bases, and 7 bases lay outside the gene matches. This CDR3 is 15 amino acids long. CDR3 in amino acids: CASSYSGGAGETQYF. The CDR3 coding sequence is TGTGCCAGCAGCTATAGCGGGGGGGCCGGGGAGACCCAGTACTTC.

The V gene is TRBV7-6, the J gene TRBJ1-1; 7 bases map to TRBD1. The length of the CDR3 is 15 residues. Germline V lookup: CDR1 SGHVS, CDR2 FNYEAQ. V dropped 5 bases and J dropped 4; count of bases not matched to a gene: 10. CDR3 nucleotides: TGTGCCAGCAGCACCTCTGACAGGGCCATCACTGAAGCTTTCTTT. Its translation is CASSTSDRAITEAFF.

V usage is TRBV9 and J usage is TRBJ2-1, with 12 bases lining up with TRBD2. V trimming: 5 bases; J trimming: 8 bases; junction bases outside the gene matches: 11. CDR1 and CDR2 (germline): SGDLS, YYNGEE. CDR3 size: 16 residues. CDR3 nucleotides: TGTGCCAGCAGTCAACCGGGACTAGCGGGTTTTGATGAGCAGTTCTTC. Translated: CASSQPGLAGFDEQFF.

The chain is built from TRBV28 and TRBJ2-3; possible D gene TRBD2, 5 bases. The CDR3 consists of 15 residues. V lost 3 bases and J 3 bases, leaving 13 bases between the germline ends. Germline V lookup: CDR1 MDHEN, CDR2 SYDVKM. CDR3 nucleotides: TGTGCCAGCAGTTTTGGGCCAACGGGGACAGATACGCAGTATTTT. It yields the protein CASSFGPTGTDTQYF.

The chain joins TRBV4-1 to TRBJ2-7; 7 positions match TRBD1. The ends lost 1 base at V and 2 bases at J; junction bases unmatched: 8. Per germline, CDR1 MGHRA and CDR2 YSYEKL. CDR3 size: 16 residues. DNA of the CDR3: TGCGCCAGCAGCCAAGGGACAGGTTGGGAAACCTACGAGCAGTACTTC. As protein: CASSQGTGWETYEQYF.

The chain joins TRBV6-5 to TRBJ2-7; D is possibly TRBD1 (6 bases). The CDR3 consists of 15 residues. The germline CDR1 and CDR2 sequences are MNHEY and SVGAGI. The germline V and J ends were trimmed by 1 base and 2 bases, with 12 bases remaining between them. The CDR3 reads CASSYLGTGTYEQYF. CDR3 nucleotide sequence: TGTGCCAGCAGTTACTTGGGAACAGGGACCTACGAGCAGTACTTC.

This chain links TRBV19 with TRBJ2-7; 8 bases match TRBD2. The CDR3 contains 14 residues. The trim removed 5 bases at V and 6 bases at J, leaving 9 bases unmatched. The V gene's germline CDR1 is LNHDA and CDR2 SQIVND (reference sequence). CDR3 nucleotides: TGTGCCAGTAGTCTCGCAGCGGGAGTAAGCGAGCAGTACTTC. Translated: CASSLAAGVSEQYF.

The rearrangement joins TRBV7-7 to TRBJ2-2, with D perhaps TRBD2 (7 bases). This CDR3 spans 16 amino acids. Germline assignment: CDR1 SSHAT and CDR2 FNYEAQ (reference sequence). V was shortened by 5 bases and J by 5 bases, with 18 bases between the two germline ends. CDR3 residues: CASSPRPGGQTGELFF. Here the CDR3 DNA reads TGTGCCAGCAGCCCACGACCGGGGGGCCAAACCGGGGAGCTGTTTTTT. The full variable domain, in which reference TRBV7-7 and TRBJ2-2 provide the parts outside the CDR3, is GAGVSQSPRYKVTKRGQDVTLRCDPISSHATLYWYQQALGQGPEFLTYFNYEAQPDKSGLPSDRFSAERPEGSISTLTIQRTEQRDSAMYRCASSPRPGGQTGELFFGEGSRLTVL.

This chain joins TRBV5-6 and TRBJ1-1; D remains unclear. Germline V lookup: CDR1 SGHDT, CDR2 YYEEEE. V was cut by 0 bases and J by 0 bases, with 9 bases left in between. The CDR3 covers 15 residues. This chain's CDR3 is CASSLEAGMNTEAFF. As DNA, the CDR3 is TGTGCCAGCAGCTTGGAAGCAGGAATGAACACTGAAGCTTTCTTT.